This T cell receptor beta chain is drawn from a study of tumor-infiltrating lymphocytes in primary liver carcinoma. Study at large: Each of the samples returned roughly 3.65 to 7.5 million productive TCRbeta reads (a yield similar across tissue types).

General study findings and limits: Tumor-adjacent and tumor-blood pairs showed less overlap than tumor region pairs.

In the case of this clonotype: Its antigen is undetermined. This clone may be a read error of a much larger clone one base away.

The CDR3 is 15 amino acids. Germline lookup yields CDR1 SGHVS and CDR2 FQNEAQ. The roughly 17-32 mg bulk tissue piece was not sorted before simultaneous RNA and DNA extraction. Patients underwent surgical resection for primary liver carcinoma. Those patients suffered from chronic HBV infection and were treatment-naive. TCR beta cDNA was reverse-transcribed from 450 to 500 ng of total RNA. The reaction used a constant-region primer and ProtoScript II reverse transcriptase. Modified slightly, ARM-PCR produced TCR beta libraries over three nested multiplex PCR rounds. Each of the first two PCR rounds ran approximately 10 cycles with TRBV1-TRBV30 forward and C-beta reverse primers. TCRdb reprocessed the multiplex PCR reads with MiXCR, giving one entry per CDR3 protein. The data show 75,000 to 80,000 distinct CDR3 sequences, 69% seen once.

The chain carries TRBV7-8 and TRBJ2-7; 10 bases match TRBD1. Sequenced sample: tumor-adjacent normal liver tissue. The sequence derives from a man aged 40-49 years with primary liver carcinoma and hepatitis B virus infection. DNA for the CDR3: TGTGCCAGCAGCTCTTATGACAGGGGGCCCTACGTGCAGTACTTC. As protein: CASSSYDRGPYVQYF.